This T cell receptor beta chain appears in the sequencing data of a study of T cells in localized non-small cell lung cancer. This clone turned up a few times. Antigen: not known. Produced via immunoSEQ multiplex PCR; TCRdb's table is partial and in-frame only. The repertoire holds over 1,000 clones, roughly 21% seen once, with about 18% in the top ten. Between the trimmed V and J ends, which lost 2 bases and 4 bases, there was a span of 9 bases. Germline CDR1 MNHGY, CDR2 SAAAGT. The CDR3 runs to 13 residues. Study-level points and caveats: In uninvolved adjacent lung, T cell clonality reached its highest value, exceeding tumor. Within adjacent lung there appeared a median about 54 of the top 100 tumor clones. Sequencing was limited to one tumor region, leaving the possibility of heterogeneity open. Higher blood T cell density went with longer overall survival.

The sequence came from a woman aged 40 to 75 with stage I lung adenocarcinoma. Sample: normal lung tissue next to the tumor, taken before any cancer treatment. V usage is TRBV6-8 and J usage is TRBJ2-7, with a tentative D call TRBD1 (5 bases). The CDR3 spells CASSYADKYEQYF. CDR3 in DNA: TGTGCCAGCAGTTACGCGGACAAGTACGAGCAGTACTTC.